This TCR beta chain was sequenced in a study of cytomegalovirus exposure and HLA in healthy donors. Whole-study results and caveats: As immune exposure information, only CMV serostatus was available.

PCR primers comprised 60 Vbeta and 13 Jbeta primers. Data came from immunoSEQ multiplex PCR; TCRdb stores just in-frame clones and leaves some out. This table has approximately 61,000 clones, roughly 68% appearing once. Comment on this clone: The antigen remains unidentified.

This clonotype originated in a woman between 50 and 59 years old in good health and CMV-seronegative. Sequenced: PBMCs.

The CDR3 DNA is TGTGCCAGCAGCCCGATTGCGTTGGAGCAGTTCTTC. Amino acids: CASSPIALEQFF. V and J are TRBV7-8 and TRBJ2-1; D not certain. Germline-derived CDR1 and CDR2 are SGHVS and FQNEAQ. CDR3 length equals 12 residues. V was clipped by 5 bases and J by 10 bases, with 12 bases between them.